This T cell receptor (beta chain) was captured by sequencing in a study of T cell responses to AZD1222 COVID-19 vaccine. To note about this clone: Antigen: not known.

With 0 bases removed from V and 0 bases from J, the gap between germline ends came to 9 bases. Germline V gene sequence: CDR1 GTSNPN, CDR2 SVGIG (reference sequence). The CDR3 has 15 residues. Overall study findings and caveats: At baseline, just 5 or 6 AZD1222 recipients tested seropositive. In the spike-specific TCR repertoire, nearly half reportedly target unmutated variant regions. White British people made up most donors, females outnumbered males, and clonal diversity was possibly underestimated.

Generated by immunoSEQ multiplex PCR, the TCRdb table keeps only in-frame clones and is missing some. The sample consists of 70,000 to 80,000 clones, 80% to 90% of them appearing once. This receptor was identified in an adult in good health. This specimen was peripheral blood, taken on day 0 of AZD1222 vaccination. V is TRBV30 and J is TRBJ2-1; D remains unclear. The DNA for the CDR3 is TGTGCCTGGAGTGTAAGACGGGTCTCCTACAATGAGCAGTTCTTC. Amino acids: CAWSVRRVSYNEQFF.